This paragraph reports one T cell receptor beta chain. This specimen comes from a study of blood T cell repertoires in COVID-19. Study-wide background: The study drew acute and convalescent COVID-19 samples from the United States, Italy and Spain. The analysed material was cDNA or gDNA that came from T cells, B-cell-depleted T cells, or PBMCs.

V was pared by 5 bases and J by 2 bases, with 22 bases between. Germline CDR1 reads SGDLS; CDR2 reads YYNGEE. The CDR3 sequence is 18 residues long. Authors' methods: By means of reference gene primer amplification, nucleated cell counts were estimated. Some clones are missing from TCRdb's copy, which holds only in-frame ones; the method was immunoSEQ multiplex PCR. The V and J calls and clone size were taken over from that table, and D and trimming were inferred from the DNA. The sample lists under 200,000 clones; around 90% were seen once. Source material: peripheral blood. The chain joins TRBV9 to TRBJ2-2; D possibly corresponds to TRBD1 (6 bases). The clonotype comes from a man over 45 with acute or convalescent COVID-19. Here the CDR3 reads CASSPGQKNSINTGELFF. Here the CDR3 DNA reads TGTGCCAGCAGTCCTGGACAGAAAAATTCTATAAACACCGGGGAGCTGTTTTTT.